This T cell receptor delta chain was captured in a study of Vδ1+ human thymocytes. Study observations and caveats: Thymic TRG and TRD repertoires appeared highly polyclonal. Thymic delta-chain repertoires held approximately 20% Vdelta2 sequences and few Vdelta3, despite high sort purity. Unexpected Vdelta2 sequences could cause misinterpretation of bulk repertoire data. Many TRG clonotypes were shared between donors; TRD repertoires were essentially private.

The sorted cells were CD3+ Vdelta1+ Vdelta2- thymocytes from alphabeta-depleted thymus. As to this clone: Its specificity is not known.

Germline CDR1 is TSWWSYY and CDR2 is QGS. The CDR3 runs 19 residues. Deletions cut 1 base from V and 0 bases from J, with 21 bases between. The template was reverse-transcribed extracted RNA. Pooled V-gene forward primers with one constant-region reverse primer generated the CDR3 amplicons by multiplex PCR. TCRdb redid the clone calls on the multiplex PCR reads with CATT. The top ten hold 0.5% of the sample, which has roughly 50,000 delta-chain clones, 15% to 20% seen once. J is TRDJ1 and V is TRDV1; a possible D gene is TRDD3 (6 bases). The sequencing input was Vdelta1+ gamma-delta thymocytes from the thymus. Described subset: FACS-sorted CD3+ TCRalphabeta- TCRVdelta1+ TCRVdelta2- thymocytes. The source is a boy under two years old who had congenital heart surgery. CDR3 in amino acids: CALGEPGRLLGEYTDKLIF. CDR3 sequence (DNA): TGTGCTCTTGGGGAACCGGGTCGTCTACTGGGAGAGTACACCGATAAACTCATCTTT.